This T cell receptor (beta chain) was captured in a study of shared clonotypes between healthy human individuals. Repertoires were generated with immunoSEQ multiplex PCR, while TCRdb's copy carries only in-frame clones and drops some. The repertoire consists of about 1,800,000 clones, with about 94% occurring once and the leading ten covering 0.95% to 1.5%. Findings and caveats of the study: It was anticipated that sequencing depth would influence how many clonotypes donors shared.

CD45RO-negative cells were positively selected for CCR7, leaving out terminally differentiated effector memory CD45RA+ cells. Only one count was recorded for this clone. Its antigen is undetermined. The CDR3 has 16 amino acids. The V gene's germline CDR1 is SEHNR and CDR2 FQNEAQ (reference sequence). The V segment lost 5 bases and the J segment 1 base; nucleotides outside the gene matches: 7. Sequenced: naive CD8+ T cells sorted from blood. The chain has TRBV7-9 and TRBJ2-7, with 11 nucleotides matching TRBD2. The sequence was obtained from a man in his late teens or twenties in good health. This chain's CDR3 is CASSVLAGVSSYEQYF. The DNA for the CDR3 is TGTGCCAGCAGCGTACTAGCGGGAGTTTCATCCTACGAGCAGTACTTC. Looking up the rest from reference TRBV7-9 and TRBJ2-7 gives the full variable domain: DTGVSQNPRHKITKRGQNVTFRCDPISEHNRLYWYRQTLGQGPEFLTYFQNEAQLEKSRLLSDRFSAERPKGSFSTLEIQRTEQGDSAMYLCASSVLAGVSSYEQYFGPGTRLTVT.